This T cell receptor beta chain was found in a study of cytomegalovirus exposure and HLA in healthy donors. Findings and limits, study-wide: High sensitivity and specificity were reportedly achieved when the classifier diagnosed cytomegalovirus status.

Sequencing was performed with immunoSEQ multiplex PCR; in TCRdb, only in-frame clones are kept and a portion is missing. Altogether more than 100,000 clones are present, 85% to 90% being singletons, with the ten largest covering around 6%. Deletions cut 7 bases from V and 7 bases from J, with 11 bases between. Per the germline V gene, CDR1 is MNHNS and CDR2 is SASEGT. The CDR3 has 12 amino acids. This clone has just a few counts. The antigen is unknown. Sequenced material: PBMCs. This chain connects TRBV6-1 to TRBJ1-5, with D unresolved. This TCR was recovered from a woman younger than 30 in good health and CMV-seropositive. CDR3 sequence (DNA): TGTGCCAGCACCCGGGTTGGCCAGCCCCAGCATTTT. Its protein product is CASTRVGQPQHF.